The rows below give T cell receptor beta chains drawn from one sample of a study of blood T cell repertoires in COVID-19. Here immunoSEQ multiplex PCR was the method, and the copy in TCRdb shows in-frame clones only, minus some. This table has a few hundred thousand clones, approximately 90% appearing once. The sample taken for sequencing was PBMCs or T cells enriched from blood (not recorded which). All receptors come from a middle-aged woman who had recovered from COVID-19. Both conserved end residues are trimmed from each CDR3.

J | V | CDR3
TRBJ1-2 | TRBV24-1 | ATSPRDRDYLLGSYGYT
TRBJ2-2 | TRBV11-3 | ASSSGTSGGAAGELF
TRBJ1-6 | TRBV30 | AWSVRGTGMNSPLH
TRBJ2-7 | TRBV7-2 | ASSLVSGGSYEQY
TRBJ1-1 | TRBV11-3 | ASSRGNTEAF
TRBJ1-2 | TRBV9 | ASSVGSGYGYT
TRBJ1-6 | TRBV2 | ASSDYRGNSPLH
TRBJ2-7 | TRBV28 | ASSPGDTSSYEQY
TRBJ2-5 | TRBV9 | ASSVVASGSGTQY
TRBJ2-6 | TRBV9 | ASSVGIRGKVSSGANVLT
TRBJ1-1 | TRBV19 | ASLEEVGMNTEAF
TRBJ2-5 | TRBV5-1 | ASSLVVAGGETQY
TRBJ1-5 | TRBV27 | ASSPTSSSNQPQH
TRBJ2-3 | TRBV11-1 | ASSLLQGFTDTQY
TRBJ2-2 | TRBV4-3 | ASSQEGAGDYTGELF
TRBJ2-1 | TRBV9 | ASSVAMGSSSSYNEQF
TRBJ1-1 | TRBV20-1 | SDGGAF
TRBJ1-5 | TRBV4-2 | ASSLGQGAGQPQH
TRBJ1-4 | TRBV7-9 | ASSSWEAVVEKLF
TRBJ1-5 | TRBV2 | ASSEARRGLQPQH
TRBJ2-5 | TRBV9 | ASSVAVRETQY
TRBJ2-6 | TRBV5-4 | ASSLDRGQLTSGANVLT
TRBJ2-7 | TRBV30 | AWSFRESYEQY
TRBJ2-5 | TRBV5-1 | ASSLAGTSGSVTQY
TRBJ1-2 | TRBV9 | ASSVGIGANYGYT
TRBJ2-2 | TRBV27 | ASRRDTLNTGELF
TRBJ2-3 | TRBV18 | ASSPSGGTDTQY
TRBJ1-2 | TRBV5-5 | ASSRGGDYGYT
TRBJ2-7 | TRBV19 | ASTTNRGSIFLSTYEQY
TRBJ1-1 | TRBV7-3 | ASSSAAGVGTEAF
TRBJ2-5 | TRBV7-2 | ASSSHEANPQETQY
TRBJ2-7 | TRBV19 | ASSMSGGSAYEQY
TRBJ1-2 | TRBV7-3 | ASSLTRVGQDGYT
TRBJ2-7 | TRBV6-5 | ASTQRGAYEQY
TRBJ1-5 | TRBV5-8 | ASSLGWGVRQPQH
TRBJ2-7 | TRBV2 | ASSAGTSGVASYEQY
TRBJ1-1 | TRBV19 | ASSPYEGSMNTEAF
TRBJ1-1 | TRBV12-5 | ASGLDFEAF
TRBJ1-3 | TRBV28 | ASSLSSGAGNTIY